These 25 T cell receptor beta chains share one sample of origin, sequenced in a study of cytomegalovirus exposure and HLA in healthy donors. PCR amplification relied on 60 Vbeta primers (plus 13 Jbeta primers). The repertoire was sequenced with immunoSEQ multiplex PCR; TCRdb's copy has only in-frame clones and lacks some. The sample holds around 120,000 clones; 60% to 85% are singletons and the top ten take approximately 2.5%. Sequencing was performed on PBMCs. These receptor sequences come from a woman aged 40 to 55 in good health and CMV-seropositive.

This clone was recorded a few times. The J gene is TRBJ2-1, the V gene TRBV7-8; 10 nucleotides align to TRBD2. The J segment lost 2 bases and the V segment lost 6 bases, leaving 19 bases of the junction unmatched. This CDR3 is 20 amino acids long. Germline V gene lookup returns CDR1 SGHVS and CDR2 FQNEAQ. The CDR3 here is CASRYLFGSGRFVPYNEQFF. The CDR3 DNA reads TGTGCCAGCAGATACCTCTTTGGTAGCGGGAGGTTCGTGCCCTACAATGAGCAGTTCTTC.

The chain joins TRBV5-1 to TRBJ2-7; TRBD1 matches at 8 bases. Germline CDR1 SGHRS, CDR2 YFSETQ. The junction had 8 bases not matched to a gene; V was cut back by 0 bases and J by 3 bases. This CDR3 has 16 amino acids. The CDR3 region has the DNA TGCGCCAGCAGCTTGGCCAAGGGACAGGATCACTACGAGCAGTACTTC. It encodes CASSLAKGQDHYEQYF.

This CDR3 reads CASSLAGGVNTQYF. As DNA, the CDR3 is TGTGCCAGCAGCTTAGCGGGAGGTGTAAATACGCAGTATTTT. The V and J genes are TRBV7-2 and TRBJ2-3, with a tentative D call TRBD2 (6 bases). This CDR3 region has 14 residues. V gave up 0 bases and J gave up 7 bases, with 11 bases separating them. CDR1 is SGHTA, CDR2 FQGNSA, per germline.

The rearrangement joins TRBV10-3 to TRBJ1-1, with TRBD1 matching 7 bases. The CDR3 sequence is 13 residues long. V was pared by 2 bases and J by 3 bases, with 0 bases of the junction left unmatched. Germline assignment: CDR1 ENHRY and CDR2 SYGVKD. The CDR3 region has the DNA TGTGCCATCAGTGAGGACAGGGACACTGAAGCTTTCTTT. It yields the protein CAISEDRDTEAFF.

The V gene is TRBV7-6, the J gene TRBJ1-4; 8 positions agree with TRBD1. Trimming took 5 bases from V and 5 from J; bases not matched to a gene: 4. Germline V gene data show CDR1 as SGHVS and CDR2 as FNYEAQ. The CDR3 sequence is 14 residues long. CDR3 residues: CASSRGQENEKLFF. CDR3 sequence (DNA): TGTGCCAGCAGCCGGGGACAGGAAAATGAAAAACTGTTTTTT.

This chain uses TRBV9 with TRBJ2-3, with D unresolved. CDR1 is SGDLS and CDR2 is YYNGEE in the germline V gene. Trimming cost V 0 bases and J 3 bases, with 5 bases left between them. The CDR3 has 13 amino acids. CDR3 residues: CASSVGQTDTQYF. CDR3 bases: TGTGCCAGCAGCGTAGGACAAACAGATACGCAGTATTTT.

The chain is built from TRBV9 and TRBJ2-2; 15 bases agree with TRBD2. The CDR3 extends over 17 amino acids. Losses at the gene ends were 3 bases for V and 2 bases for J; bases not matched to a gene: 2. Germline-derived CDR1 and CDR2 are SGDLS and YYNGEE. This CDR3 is CASSAGLAGGNTGELFF. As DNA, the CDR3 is TGTGCCAGCAGCGCGGGACTAGCGGGGGGAAACACCGGGGAGCTGTTTTTT.

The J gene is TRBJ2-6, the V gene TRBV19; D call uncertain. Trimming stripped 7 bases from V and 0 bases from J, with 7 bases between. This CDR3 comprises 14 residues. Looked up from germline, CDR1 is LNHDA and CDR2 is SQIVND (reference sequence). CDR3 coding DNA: TGTGCCAGTACCCGGAGCTCTGGGGCCAACGTCCTGACTTTC. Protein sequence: CASTRSSGANVLTF. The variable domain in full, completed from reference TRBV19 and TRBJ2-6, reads DGGITQSPKYLFRKEGQNVTLSCEQNLNHDAMYWYRQDPGQGLRLIYYSQIVNDFQKGDIAEGYSVSREKKESFPLTVTSAQKNPTAFYLCASTRSSGANVLTFGAGSRLTVL.

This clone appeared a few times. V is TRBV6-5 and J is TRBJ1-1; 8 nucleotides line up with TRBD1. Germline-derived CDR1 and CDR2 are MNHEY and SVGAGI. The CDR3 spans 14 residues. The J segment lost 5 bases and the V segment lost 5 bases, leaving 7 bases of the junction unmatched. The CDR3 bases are TGTGCCAGCAGTCACAGGGGGGCTAGGACTGAAGCTTTCTTT. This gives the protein CASSHRGARTEAFF.

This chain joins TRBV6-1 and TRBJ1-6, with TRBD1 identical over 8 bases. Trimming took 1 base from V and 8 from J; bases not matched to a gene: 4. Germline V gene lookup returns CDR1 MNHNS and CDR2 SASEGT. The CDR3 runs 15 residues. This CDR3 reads CASSEGRTGHSPLHF. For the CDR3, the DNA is TGTGCCAGCAGTGAAGGACGGACAGGGCATTCACCCCTCCACTTT.

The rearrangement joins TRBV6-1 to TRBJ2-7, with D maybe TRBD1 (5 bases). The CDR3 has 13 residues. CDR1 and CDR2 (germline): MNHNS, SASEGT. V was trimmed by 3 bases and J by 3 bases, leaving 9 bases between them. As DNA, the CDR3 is TGTGCCAGCAGTGAGGGCAGGGTCTACGAGCAGTACTTC. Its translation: CASSEGRVYEQYF.

CDR3 loop: CASSSQARTEAFF. The CDR3 bases are TGTGCCAGCAGCTCCCAAGCGAGGACAGAAGCTTTCTTT. The genes are TRBV7-3 and TRBJ1-1; the D gene is possibly TRBD1 (5 bases). Trimming stripped 4 bases from V and 8 bases from J, with 14 bases between. The CDR3 is made up of 13 amino acids. CDR1 is SGHTA, CDR2 FQGTGA, per germline. Variable domain in full (rest from reference TRBV7-3 and TRBJ1-1): GAGVSQTPSNKVTEKGKYVELRCDPISGHTALYWYRQSLGQGPEFLIYFQGTGAADDSGLPNDRFFAVRPEGSVSTLKIQRTERGDSAVYLCASSSQARTEAFFGQGTRLTVV.

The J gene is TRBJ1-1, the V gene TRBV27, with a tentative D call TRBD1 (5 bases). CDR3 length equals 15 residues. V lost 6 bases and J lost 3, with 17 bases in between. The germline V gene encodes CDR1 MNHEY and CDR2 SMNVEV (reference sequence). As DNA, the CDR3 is TGTGCCAGCAGAGCTCGTAGGGAGGGGTACACTGAAGCTTTCTTT. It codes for CASRARREGYTEAFF.

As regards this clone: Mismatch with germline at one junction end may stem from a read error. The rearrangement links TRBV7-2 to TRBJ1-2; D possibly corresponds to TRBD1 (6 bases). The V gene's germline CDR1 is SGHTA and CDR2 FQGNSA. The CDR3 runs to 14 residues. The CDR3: CASSLRDRHDRSLF. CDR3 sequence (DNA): TGTGCCAGCAGCTTGCGCGATCGCCACGACAGGTCACTTTTC.

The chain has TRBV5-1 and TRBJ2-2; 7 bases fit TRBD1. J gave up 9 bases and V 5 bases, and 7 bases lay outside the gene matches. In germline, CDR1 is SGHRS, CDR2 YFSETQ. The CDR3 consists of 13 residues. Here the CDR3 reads CASSDRDGRELFF. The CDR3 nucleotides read TGCGCCAGCAGTGACAGGGATGGCAGGGAGCTGTTTTTT.

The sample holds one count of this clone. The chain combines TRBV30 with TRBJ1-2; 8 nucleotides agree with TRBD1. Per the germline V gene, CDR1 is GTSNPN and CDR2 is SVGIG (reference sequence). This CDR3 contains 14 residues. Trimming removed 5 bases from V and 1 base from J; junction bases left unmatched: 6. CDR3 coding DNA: TGTGCCTGGTCCCGGGACAGGAGTAACTATGGCTACACCTTC. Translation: CAWSRDRSNYGYTF.

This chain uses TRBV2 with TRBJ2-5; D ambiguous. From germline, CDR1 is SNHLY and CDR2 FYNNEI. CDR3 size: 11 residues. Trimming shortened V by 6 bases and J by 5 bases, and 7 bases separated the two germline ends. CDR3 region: CASSDTETQYF. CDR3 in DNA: TGTGCCAGCAGCGACACGGAGACCCAGTACTTC. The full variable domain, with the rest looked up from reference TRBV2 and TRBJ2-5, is EPEVTQTPSHQVTQMGQEVILRCVPISNHLYFYWYRQILGQKVEFLVSFYNNEISEKSEIFDDQFSVERPDGSNFTLKIRSTKLEDSAMYFCASSDTETQYFGPGTRLLVL.

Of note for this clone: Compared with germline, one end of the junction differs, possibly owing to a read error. The CDR3, as DNA: TGCGCCAGCAGTTTGGAGACAGGGGCCTACGAGCAGTACTTC. This sequence encodes CASSLETGAYEQYF. The chain employs TRBV5-1 and TRBJ2-7; 8 bases map to TRBD1. Per germline, CDR1 SGHRS and CDR2 YFSETQ. The CDR3 is made up of 14 amino acids.

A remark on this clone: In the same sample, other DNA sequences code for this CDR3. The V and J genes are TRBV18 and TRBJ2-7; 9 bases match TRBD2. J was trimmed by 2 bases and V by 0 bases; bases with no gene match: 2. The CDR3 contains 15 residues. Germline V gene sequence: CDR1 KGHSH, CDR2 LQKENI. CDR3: CASSPPLAGTYEQYF. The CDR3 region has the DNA TGTGCCAGCTCACCACCACTAGCGGGTACCTACGAGCAGTACTTC.

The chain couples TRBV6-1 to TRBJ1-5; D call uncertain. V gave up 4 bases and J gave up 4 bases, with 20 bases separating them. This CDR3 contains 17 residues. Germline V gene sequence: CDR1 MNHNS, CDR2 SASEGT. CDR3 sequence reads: CASSASRAGLYNQPQHF. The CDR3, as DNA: TGTGCCAGCAGTGCTTCGCGGGCAGGATTATATAATCAGCCCCAGCATTTT.

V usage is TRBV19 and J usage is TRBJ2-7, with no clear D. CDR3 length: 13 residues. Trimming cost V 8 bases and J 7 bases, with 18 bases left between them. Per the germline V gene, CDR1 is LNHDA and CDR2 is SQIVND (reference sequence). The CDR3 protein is CASSPSLTREQYF. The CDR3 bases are TGTGCCAGTTCTCCCTCCCTTACGAGGGAGCAGTACTTC.

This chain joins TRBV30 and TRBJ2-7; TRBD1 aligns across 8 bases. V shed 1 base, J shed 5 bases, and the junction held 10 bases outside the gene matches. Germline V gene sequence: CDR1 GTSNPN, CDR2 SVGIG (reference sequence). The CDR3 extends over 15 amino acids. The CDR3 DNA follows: TGTGCCTGGAGTGGCCCGAGCAGGGGGCGTAACGAGCAGTACTTC. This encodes CAWSGPSRGRNEQYF. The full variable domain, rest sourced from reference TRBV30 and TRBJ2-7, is SQTIHQWPATLVQPVGSPLSLECTVEGTSNPNLYWYRQAAGRGLQLLFYSVGIGQISSEVPQNLSASRPQDRQFILSSKKLLLSDSGFYLCAWSGPSRGRNEQYFGPGTRLTVT.

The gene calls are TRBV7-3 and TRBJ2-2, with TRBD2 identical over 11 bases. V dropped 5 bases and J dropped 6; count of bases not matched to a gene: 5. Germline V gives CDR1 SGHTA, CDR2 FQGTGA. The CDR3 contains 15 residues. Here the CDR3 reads CASSLLAGEAGELFF. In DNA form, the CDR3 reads TGTGCCAGCAGCCTACTAGCGGGAGAGGCCGGGGAGCTGTTTTTT.

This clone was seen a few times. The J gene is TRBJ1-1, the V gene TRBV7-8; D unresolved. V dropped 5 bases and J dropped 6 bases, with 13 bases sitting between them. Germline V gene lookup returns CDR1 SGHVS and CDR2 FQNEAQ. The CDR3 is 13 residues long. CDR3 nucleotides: TGTGCCAGCAGCCCCCCAAGCGGATCTGAAGCTTTCTTT. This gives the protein CASSPPSGSEAFF.

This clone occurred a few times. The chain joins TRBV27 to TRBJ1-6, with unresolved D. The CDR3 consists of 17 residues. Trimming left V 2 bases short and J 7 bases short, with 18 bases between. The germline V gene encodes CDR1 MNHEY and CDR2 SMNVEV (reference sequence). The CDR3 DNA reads TGTGCCAGCAGTTTAGGCTCCCGGGGTTCGCGGAATTCACCCCTCCACTTT. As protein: CASSLGSRGSRNSPLHF.